Following are 15 T cell receptor beta chains from one sample sequenced in a study of cytomegalovirus exposure and HLA in healthy donors (dated by TCRdb to the late 2010s). Libraries were built with the immunoSEQ multiplex PCR assay. For the multiplex PCR, a mixture combining 60 forward primers for TCR Vbeta segments and 13 reverse primers for TCR Jbeta segments was used. This is the immuneACCESS table as TCRdb keeps it, with only in-frame sequences that have V and J called. A part of the clones is gone; compared with another copy, unresolved V genes explain less than half, and the rest is unexplained. Recorded for this sample are 85,000 to 90,000 clones; about 75% of them occurred a single time. The ten top clones hold around 10% of the sample. Sequenced input: PBMCs. Source of these receptors: a man aged 25-40 years in good health and CMV-seropositive.

This clone was seen just once. The J gene is TRBJ2-7, the V gene TRBV28; TRBD1 aligns across 7 bases. V lost 5 bases to trimming and J lost 2 bases; unmatched junction nucleotides: 9. The germline V gene has CDR1 MDHEN and CDR2 SYDVKM. The CDR3 sequence is 15 residues long. The CDR3 is CASSAATGTAYEQYF. The CDR3 nucleotides are TGTGCCAGCAGTGCCGCGACCGGGACAGCCTACGAGCAGTACTTC.

The genes are TRBV6-5 and TRBJ1-6, with D maybe TRBD1 (5 bases). The germline CDR1 and CDR2 sequences are MNHEY and SVGAGI. The CDR3 spans 14 residues. V was trimmed by 5 bases and J by 7 bases, leaving 12 bases between them. In nucleotides, the CDR3 is TGTGCCAGCAGTGACGACAGTGGGAATTCACCCCTCCACTTT. Translation: CASSDDSGNSPLHF.

The V call is TRBV4-1, the J call TRBJ2-7, with TRBD1 identical over 8 bases. V shed 0 bases, J shed 7 bases, and the junction held 11 bases outside the gene matches. This CDR3 has 16 amino acids. Germline V CDR1 and CDR2: MGHRA, YSYEKL. The DNA of the CDR3 is TGCGCCAGCAGCCAAGATTTTAGACAGGGGTCAGGGGAGCAGTACTTC. As protein: CASSQDFRQGSGEQYF.

J is TRBJ1-3 and V is TRBV10-3; a weak D match, TRBD1 (5 bases). This CDR3 region has 15 residues. Germline lookup yields CDR1 ENHRY and CDR2 SYGVKD. Trimming cost V 1 base and J 2 bases, with 9 bases left between them. CDR3 in amino acids: CAISELGATGNTIYF. The CDR3 coding sequence is TGTGCCATCAGTGAGTTAGGGGCAACTGGAAACACCATATATTTT.

The V gene is TRBV7-9, the J gene TRBJ1-1; TRBD1 might be the D (6 bases). The CDR3 has 16 amino acids. Trimming cost V 4 bases and J 1 base, with 16 bases left between them. CDR1 is SEHNR, CDR2 FQNEAQ, per germline (reference sequence). CDR3 coding DNA: TGTGCCAGCAGCTCGCCCAGGGACACTTCGAACACTGAAGCTTTCTTT. This gives the protein CASSSPRDTSNTEAFF. Supplemented by reference TRBV7-9 and TRBJ1-1, the full variable domain reads DTGVSQNPRHKITKRGQNVTFRCDPISEHNRLYWYRQTLGQGPEFLTYFQNEAQLEKSRLLSDRFSAERPKGSFSTLEIQRTEQGDSAMYLCASSSPRDTSNTEAFFGQGTRLTVV.

The chain recombines TRBV7-9 with TRBJ2-7; 7 bases agree with TRBD1. This CDR3 contains 18 residues. Germline CDR1 reads SEHNR; CDR2 reads FQNEAQ (reference sequence). The J segment lost 1 base and the V segment lost 3 bases, leaving 15 bases of the junction unmatched. CDR3 nucleotides: TGTGCCAGCAGCTTGGTATTCCTTGAGGGGGCGGTTTCCTACGAGCAGTACTTC. Protein sequence: CASSLVFLEGAVSYEQYF.

The chain carries TRBV30 and TRBJ2-6, with D possibly matching TRBD1 (6 bases). Germline-derived CDR1 and CDR2 are GTSNPN and SVGIG (reference sequence). The V end was cut by 1 base, the J end by 0 bases, with 16 bases between. The CDR3 length is 18 residues. The CDR3 loop is CAWSGPTGKDSGANVLTF. The CDR3 DNA reads as TGTGCCTGGAGTGGCCCCACAGGGAAAGACTCTGGGGCCAACGTCCTGACTTTC.

This clone was seen a few times. The chain carries TRBV19 and TRBJ2-5; possibly TRBD1 for D (5 bases). Trimming left V 6 bases short and J 4 bases short, with 18 bases between. In germline, CDR1 is LNHDA, CDR2 SQIVND (reference sequence). CDR3 length: 15 amino acids. As DNA, the CDR3 is TGTGCCAGTAGCAACACCCAGGGTGCGCGAGAGACCCAGTACTTC. This sequence encodes CASSNTQGARETQYF. Based on the CDR3 plus reference TRBV19 and TRBJ2-5, the full variable domain is DGGITQSPKYLFRKEGQNVTLSCEQNLNHDAMYWYRQDPGQGLRLIYYSQIVNDFQKGDIAEGYSVSREKKESFPLTVTSAQKNPTAFYLCASSNTQGARETQYFGPGTRLLVL.

The chain carries TRBV7-2 and TRBJ2-5, with 8 positions matching TRBD1. Germline CDR1 reads SGHTA; CDR2 reads FQGNSA. The V segment lost 5 bases and the J segment 5 bases; nucleotides outside the gene matches: 7. The CDR3 length is 14 residues. This CDR3 is CASSKDRARETQYF. The CDR3 nucleotides read TGTGCCAGCAGCAAGGACAGGGCGAGGGAGACCCAGTACTTC. The complete variable domain, with remaining parts taken from reference TRBV7-2 and TRBJ2-5, reads GAGVSQSPSNKVTEKGKDVELRCDPISGHTALYWYRQSLGQGLEFLIYFQGNSAPDKSGLPSDRFSAERTGGSVSTLTIQRTQQEDSAVYLCASSKDRARETQYFGPGTRLLVL.

J is TRBJ2-5 and V is TRBV19, with 8 bases fitting TRBD2. The assigned J gene may be wrong: the sequence end matches TRBJ2-7 better. The CDR3 consists of 12 residues. Germline CDR1 reads LNHDA; CDR2 reads SQIVND (reference sequence). Here the CDR3 reads CATAGGVYEQYF. The DNA for the CDR3 is TGTGCCACTGCGGGGGGAGTATACGAGCAGTACTTC.

This chain links TRBV18 with TRBJ1-6, with D tentatively TRBD1 (5 bases). Germline V gives CDR1 KGHSH, CDR2 LQKENI. CDR3 length: 13 residues. V was pared by 4 bases and J by 10 bases, with 11 bases between. The CDR3 DNA reads TGTGCCAGCTCACAATCGGAGGGGTCACCCCTCCACTTT. Its protein product is CASSQSEGSPLHF.

This clone was seen just once. The genes are TRBV29-1 and TRBJ2-7, with TRBD1 identical over 8 bases. Germline loops: CDR1 SQVTM, CDR2 ANQGSEA. This CDR3 is built from 12 residues. Losses at the gene ends were 7 bases for V and 3 bases for J; bases not matched to a gene: 5. CDR3 DNA sequence: TGCAGCGCGCTGGGACAGGACTACGAGCAGTACTTC. Protein product: CSALGQDYEQYF.

The chain carries TRBV9 and TRBJ2-5, with D possibly being TRBD2 (6 bases). V lost 2 bases and J 7 bases, leaving 15 bases between the germline ends. This CDR3 is 14 amino acids long. Germline V lookup: CDR1 SGDLS, CDR2 YYNGEE. The CDR3 spells CASSVRDFSVTQYF. In DNA form, the CDR3 reads TGTGCCAGCAGCGTCCGGGACTTTAGTGTGACCCAGTACTTC.

In this sample, this clone turned up a few times. This sequence joins TRBV5-6 and TRBJ1-1; perhaps TRBD1 as D (5 bases). The ends were cut back, 2 bases at V and 6 bases at J, with 17 bases in the middle. Germline lookup yields CDR1 SGHDT and CDR2 YYEEEE. This CDR3 has 15 residues. The CDR3 bases are TGTGCCAGCAGCTTCGGACATGCGTTTTTTGCTGAAGCTTTCTTT. Translating gives CASSFGHAFFAEAFF. The whole variable domain, remainder taken from reference TRBV5-6 and TRBJ1-1, is DAGVTQSPTHLIKTRGQQVTLRCSPKSGHDTVSWYQQALGQGPQFIFQYYEEEERQRGNFPDRFSGHQFPNYSSELNVNALLLGDSALYLCASSFGHAFFAEAFFGQGTRLTVV.

The V and J genes are TRBV6-6 and TRBJ2-1; 9 bases match TRBD2. Germline V lookup: CDR1 MNHNY, CDR2 SVGAGI (reference sequence). The length of the CDR3 is 16 residues. Trimming took 6 bases from V and 3 from J; bases not matched to a gene: 9. The DNA of the CDR3 is TGTGCCAGCAGACTACAAGCGGGGGGTCGCTACAATGAGCAGTTCTTC. Encoded protein: CASRLQAGGRYNEQFF.